This entry describes one T cell receptor (beta chain). This clone has only one observation. Its antigen is currently not known. Per-base qualities were not stored, and no clone one base away is much larger. The data belong to a study of blood T cell repertoires in COVID-19 (dated by TCRdb to the early 2020s). A note on the overall study: Collaborator samples came from the United States, Italy and Spain and covered acute and convalescent phases of COVID-19. Where available, HLA class I and class II types were obtained from metadata supplied by the sample provider rather than from assay-based typing. The samples were drawn from the first 160 participants of the ongoing ImmuneRACE study and from 1,200 or so subjects provided by 6 global collaborators. The repertoires were released in a freely available public database intended as a resource for research on the immune response to SARS-CoV-2. Subjects who had been exposed to COVID-19, were actively infected with it, or had recovered from it provided the deeply sampled blood TCRbeta repertoires that made up the dataset. The prospective study material was composed of cDNA or gDNA derived from T cells, B-cell-depleted T cells, or PBMCs. The sample metadata nearly always contained a de-identified subject ID, COVID-19 status, age in years and sex. General study outcomes and caveats: The quantity of clinical and demographic metadata differed by source and by participant and was supplied without curation.

TCRbeta CDR3 regions were amplified from genomic DNA using the immunoSEQ Assay, a bias-controlled multiplex PCR. Processing in the source paper ran as follows. Within the assay, amplification of reference gene primers was used to estimate how many nucleated cells each sample contained. Sequence reads were collapsed and filtered to measure the absolute abundance of every unique TCRbeta CDR3 rearrangement. For each sample, productive Simpson clonality was calculated by taking the square root of Simpson's diversity index across productive rearrangements. TCRdb limited this immuneACCESS table to in-frame rearrangements with V and J called. A share of clones is missing; checked studies link under half to unresolved V genes, and the rest is unexplained. V and J calls and clone size are those listed in that table; D and trimming were worked out from the DNA. This sample lists 250,000 to 350,000 clones; 80% to 85% were detected once. The ten most abundant clones make up about 15% of the sample.

One collaborating source in Seattle enrolled patients during active infection and followed them longitudinally through the course of disease. Each collaborating institution followed its own protocols to collect whole blood in K2EDTA tubes. For TCRbeta analysis, collaborator samples were shipped as frozen whole blood, as isolated PBMCs, or as DNA extracted from either sample type. This receptor was obtained from a person aged 70 to 85 with COVID-19, enrolled during active disease. The sample was peripheral blood.

The CDR3 corresponds to CAWSAGLAGLNEQFF. The sequence in DNA is TGTGCCTGGAGTGCGGGACTAGCGGGGCTTAATGAGCAGTTCTTC. The sequence links TRBV30 to TRBJ2-1, with 13 bases matching TRBD2. Reading from cysteine to phenylalanine, the CDR3 counts 15 amino acids. The DNA shown is the 45-base CDR3, in frame from base 1. Trimming leaves V shorter by 1 base and J shorter by 7 bases, with the junction holding 4 bases beyond the gene matches. CDR1 and CDR2 are drawn from the germline V gene (reference sequence): GTSNPN, SVGIG.